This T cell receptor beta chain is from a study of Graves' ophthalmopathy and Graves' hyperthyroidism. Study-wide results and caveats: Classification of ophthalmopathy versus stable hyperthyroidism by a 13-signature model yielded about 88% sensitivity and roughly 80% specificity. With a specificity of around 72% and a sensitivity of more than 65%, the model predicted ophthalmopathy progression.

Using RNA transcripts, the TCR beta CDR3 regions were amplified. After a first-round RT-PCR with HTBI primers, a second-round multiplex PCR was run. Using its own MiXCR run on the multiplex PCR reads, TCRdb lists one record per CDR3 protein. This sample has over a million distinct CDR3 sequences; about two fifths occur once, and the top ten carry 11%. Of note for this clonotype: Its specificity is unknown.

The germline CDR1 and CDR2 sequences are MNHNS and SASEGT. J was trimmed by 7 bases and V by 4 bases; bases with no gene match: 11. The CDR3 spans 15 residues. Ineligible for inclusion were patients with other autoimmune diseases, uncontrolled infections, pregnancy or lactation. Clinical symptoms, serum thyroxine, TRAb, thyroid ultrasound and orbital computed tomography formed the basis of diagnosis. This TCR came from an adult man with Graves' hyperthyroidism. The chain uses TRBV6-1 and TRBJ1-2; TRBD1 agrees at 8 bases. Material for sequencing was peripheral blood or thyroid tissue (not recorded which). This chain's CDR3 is CASSVQDRDWSGYTF. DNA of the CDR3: TGTGCCAGCAGTGTACAGGACAGGGATTGGTCTGGCTACACCTTC.